This record concerns one T cell receptor beta chain sequence. Assay used: immunoSEQ multiplex PCR; TCRdb lists only in-frame clones, some missing. The sample lists approximately 250,000 clones; 80% to 90% were seen once. The data were obtained in a study of blood T cell repertoires in COVID-19. About the research overall: Specimens from acute and convalescent COVID-19 originated in the United States, Italy and Spain. PBMCs, B-cell-depleted T cells, or T cells provided the cDNA or gDNA that made up the material.

Per the germline V gene, CDR1 is SGHRS and CDR2 is YFSETQ. The CDR3 consists of 15 residues. V lost 0 bases, J lost 4 bases, and 13 bases lay in between. The chain joins TRBV5-1 to TRBJ1-1, with D possibly being TRBD1 (5 bases). Material for sequencing was peripheral blood. This TCR came from a woman in her 70s with COVID-19, enrolled during active disease. CDR3 sequence: CASSLAGQGSTEAFF. The CDR3 bases are TGCGCCAGCAGCTTGGCCGGGCAGGGCAGCACTGAAGCTTTCTTT.